Listed below are T cell receptor beta chains from one sample, sequenced in a study of blood T cell repertoires in COVID-19. The data were produced by immunoSEQ multiplex PCR, yet TCRdb's version contains in-frame clones alone and is incomplete. This table holds 200,000 to 250,000 clones, 82% found once. The sample consisted of peripheral blood. These receptors all stem from a woman aged 80 or over with active or convalescent COVID-19. Both conserved end residues are part of each CDR3. The D gene is left open where the match is weak. For some rows the clone size is stated as once, few or many, or as a class when expanded; others skip it.

TRBV2	TRBD2	.	16	TRBJ2-2	TGTGCCAGCAGGCTCAGCGGGATTACTGGGACCGGGGAGCTGTTTTTT	CASRLSGITGTGELFF
TRBV11-2	.	.	15	TRBJ2-2	TGTGCCAGCAGCCAAAGGACATCGAACACCGGGGAGCTGTTTTTT	CASSQRTSNTGELFF
TRBV19	.	few	19	TRBJ2-6	TGTGCCAGTAGTATACAACGAGGTTATATGTTTTCTGGGGCCAACGTCCTGACTTTC	CASSIQRGYMFSGANVLTF
TRBV13	.	.	16	TRBJ2-3	TGTGCCACCCAGGGGTGGGGGAGCTCGAACACAGATACGCAGTATTTT	CATQGWGSSNTDTQYF
TRBV3-1/TRBV3-2	TRBD1	.	14	TRBJ2-7	TGTGCCAGCAGCCAAGTACAGGGGGTCTACGAGCAGTACTTC	CASSQVQGVYEQYF
TRBV7-9	.	.	15	TRBJ2-2	TGTGCCAGCAGCTTAAGGAGCGCGAACACCGGGGAGCTGTTTTTT	CASSLRSANTGELFF
TRBV7-8	TRBD1	.	15	TRBJ1-1	TGTGCCAGCAGCTGGGGGACAGGGGCGAACACTGAAGCTTTCTTT	CASSWGTGANTEAFF
TRBV5-1	.	.	15	TRBJ2-1	TGCGCCAGCAGCTTGGGTTCCCCACTCCCCAATGAGCAGTTCTTC	CASSLGSPLPNEQFF
TRBV24-1	TRBD1	once	15	TRBJ2-3	TGTGCCACCAGTGATAAGGACAGGGGCGTAGATACGCAGTATTTT	CATSDKDRGVDTQYF
TRBV5-1	.	few	14	TRBJ2-7	TGCGCCAGCAGCTTGGAGTGGGGAGCGTACGAGCAGTACTTC	CASSLEWGAYEQYF
TRBV5-1	.	.	12	TRBJ2-7	TGCGCCAGCAGCCCCCAGACCTACGAGCAGTACTTC	CASSPQTYEQYF
TRBV7-9	.	.	16	TRBJ1-4	TGTGCCAGCAGCTTAGCGGGGCCCGGTGCTAATGAAAAACTGTTTTTT	CASSLAGPGANEKLFF
TRBV18	TRBD1	.	14	TRBJ1-6	TGTGCCAGCTCACCGGGACAGGGTGAATCACCCCTCCACTTT	CASSPGQGESPLHF
TRBV5-6	.	once	14	TRBJ1-1	TGTGCCAGCAGCTTGGGACAGCAGAACACTGAAGCTTTCTTT	CASSLGQQNTEAFF
TRBV6-6	TRBD1	.	16	TRBJ1-6	TGTGCCAGCAAAAGAAGGACAGGGAGTAAGAATTCACCCCTCCACTTT	CASKRRTGSKNSPLHF
TRBV10-3	TRBD2	.	15	TRBJ2-1	TGTGCCATCAGTGAGTCGACTAGCGGGAGTACTGAGCAGTTCTTC	CAISESTSGSTEQFF
TRBV19	.	few	14	TRBJ1-1	TGTGCCACTTACATTGACAGCAGGGGCACTGAAGCTTTCTTT	CATYIDSRGTEAFF
TRBV6-5	TRBD1	.	15	TRBJ2-3	TGTGCCAGCAGTCAACAGGGGAAGGGGTGGTTTAAGCAGTATTTT	CASSQQGKGWFKQYF
TRBV19	.	few	14	TRBJ1-5	TGTGCCACGAAGGGGCCCAGGGAGGATCAGCCCCAGCATTTT	CATKGPREDQPQHF
TRBV5-1	TRBD1	.	14	TRBJ1-1	TGCGCCAGCAGCGCGGGGACAGCGAACACTGAAGCTTTCTTT	CASSAGTANTEAFF
TRBV27	.	.	15	TRBJ1-5	TGTGCCAGCAGGACCGGGACAAATAGCAATCAGCCCCAGCATTTT	CASRTGTNSNQPQHF
TRBV24-1	.	.	13	TRBJ1-5	TGTGCCACCTCCTCAGGGCTAAGTCAGCCCCAGCATTTT	CATSSGLSQPQHF
TRBV7-2	.	once	12	TRBJ1-2	TGTGCCAGCAGCCAAACAGGGTATGGCTACACCTTC	CASSQTGYGYTF
TRBV3-1/TRBV3-2	.	once	14	TRBJ2-3	TGTGCCAGCAGCCAAGATACAGGGACAGATACGCAGTATTTT	CASSQDTGTDTQYF
TRBV27	.	.	12	TRBJ1-2	TGTGCCAGCAGGAGGACAGAAGGGGGCTACACCTTC	CASRRTEGGYTF
TRBV2	.	.	14	TRBJ1-4	TGTGCCAGCAGTTACGCGGGAACTAATGAAAAACTGTTTTTT	CASSYAGTNEKLFF
TRBV30	.	.	16	TRBJ1-3	TGTGCCTGGAGTACAGACAGTTCTTTCTCTGGAAACACCATATATTTT	CAWSTDSSFSGNTIYF
TRBV24-1	.	once	12	TRBJ1-2	TGTGCCACCAGTGATTACACCTATGGCTACACCTTC	CATSDYTYGYTF
TRBV3-1/TRBV3-2	TRBD2	once	17	TRBJ2-5	TGTGCCAGCAGCCAATCGGGACTAGCGGGAGACGGAGAGACCCAGTACTTC	CASSQSGLAGDGETQYF
TRBV4-1	.	.	14	TRBJ1-2	TGCGCCAGCAGTAAGGGACAAGCTAACTATGGCTACACCTTC	CASSKGQANYGYTF
TRBV29-1	.	.	12	TRBJ1-1	TGCAGCGTTGAACAGGTCCTTCCTCTATCTTTCTTT	CSVEQVLPLSFF
TRBV6-6	TRBD2	.	15	TRBJ2-1	TGTGCCAGCAGTGGGCCCGAGCGGGGGAACAATGAGCAGTTCTTC	CASSGPERGNNEQFF
TRBV5-6	.	.	14	TRBJ1-4	TGTGCCAGCAGCCCAACAGGGTTGAAGGAAAAACTGTTTTTT	CASSPTGLKEKLFF
TRBV19	TRBD1	.	13	TRBJ1-2	TGTGCCAGTACACCGACAGGGCTCTATGGCTACACCTTC	CASTPTGLYGYTF
TRBV5-1	.	few	15	TRBJ1-6	TGCGCCAGCAGATTCTTACTCTTCTATAATTCACCCCTCCACTTT	CASRFLLFYNSPLHF
TRBV29-1	TRBD2	.	13	TRBJ2-5	TGCAGCGTTGAACGGGAGGCCCGGGAGACCCAGTACTTC	CSVEREARETQYF
TRBV28	.	.	14	TRBJ2-5	TGTGCCAGCAGCATCACCCCCAGGCGTGAGACCCAGTACTTC	CASSITPRRETQYF
TRBV27	.	.	14	TRBJ1-1	TGTGCCAGCAGTTCCCGTGTGGGGGGATATGAAGCTTTCTTT	CASSSRVGGYEAFF
TRBV18	TRBD1	once	16	TRBJ1-5	TGTGCCAGCTCACCGAATGACAGGGGAATCAATCAGCCCCAGCATTTT	CASSPNDRGINQPQHF
TRBV5-1	TRBD1	.	14	TRBJ1-1	TGCGCCAGCAGCAACTGGGACAGGGACACTGAAGCTTTCTTT	CASSNWDRDTEAFF
TRBV28	.	.	13	TRBJ1-2	TGTGCCAGCAAGGGTCAGGGACTAGGTGGCTACACCTTC	CASKGQGLGGYTF
TRBV9	.	.	16	TRBJ1-1	TGTGCCAGCAGCGTAGGACCTAACACGGGGAACACTGAAGCTTTCTTT	CASSVGPNTGNTEAFF
TRBV19	TRBD1	.	17	TRBJ1-6	TGTGCCAGTGGGCCTCGACAGGGCGTCATCTATAATTCACCCCTCCACTTT	CASGPRQGVIYNSPLHF
TRBV2	.	few	13	TRBJ1-4	TGTGCCAGCTACCTGGGGCCCGCCGAAAAACTGTTTTTT	CASYLGPAEKLFF
TRBV2	.	.	13	TRBJ2-1	TGTGCCAGCAGTGAAAGGCAGGGGACTGAGCAGTTCTTC	CASSERQGTEQFF
TRBV5-1	TRBD2	.	13	TRBJ2-5	TGCGCCAGCAGCTTGGCGGGGGGAGAGACCCAGTACTTC	CASSLAGGETQYF
TRBV5-4	.	.	14	TRBJ1-4	TGTGCCAGCAGCTCCAGGGCAACTAATGAAAAACTGTTTTTT	CASSSRATNEKLFF
TRBV19	.	.	15	TRBJ2-7	TGTGCCAGTAGGCCAAGGGGTGGACAGTCCTACGAGCAGTACTTC	CASRPRGGQSYEQYF
TRBV27	.	.	16	TRBJ1-3	TGTGCCAGCAGTCCTGGCGGCCACGCTGGAGGAAACACCATATATTTT	CASSPGGHAGGNTIYF
TRBV27	TRBD1	.	16	TRBJ1-2	TGTGCCAGCAGTTCACTGCCAGGACAGGGGAACTATGGCTACACCTTC	CASSSLPGQGNYGYTF
TRBV6-5	TRBD1	few	15	TRBJ1-3	TGTGCCAGCAGTTTGACGACAGGGGTGGGCAACACCATATATTTT	CASSLTTGVGNTIYF
TRBV28	TRBD2	.	14	TRBJ2-1	TGTGCCAGCAAGCGGGGAGAGCCTTACAATGAGCAGTTCTTC	CASKRGEPYNEQFF
TRBV18	TRBD2	.	15	TRBJ2-1	TGTGCCAGCTCACAGGGACTAGCGGGTTACAATGAGCAGTTCTTC	CASSQGLAGYNEQFF
TRBV5-1	TRBD2	.	16	TRBJ2-2	TGCGCCAGCAGCTTCGGTAGCGGGAGGCCTTCCGGGGAGCTGTTTTTT	CASSFGSGRPSGELFF
TRBV6-2/TRBV6-3	TRBD2	few	17	TRBJ2-7	TGTGCCAGCAGCACGGGACTAGCGGGGGCCCGAACCTACGAGCAGTACTTC	CASSTGLAGARTYEQYF
TRBV5-1	.	.	13	TRBJ2-7	TGCGCCAGCAGCTTGGACGGGGTTAGTGGGCAGTACTTC	CASSLDGVSGQYF
TRBV3-1/TRBV3-2	.	.	13	TRBJ1-1	TGTGCCAGCAGCCGACAGTCGAACACTGAAGCTTTCTTT	CASSRQSNTEAFF
TRBV3-1/TRBV3-2	TRBD1	.	13	TRBJ2-7	TGTGCCAGCAGCCCCGGGACAGGTCCGTCTCAGTACTTC	CASSPGTGPSQYF